The T cell receptor beta chain described here comes from a study of blood T cell repertoires in COVID-19. Study at large: There were acute and convalescent COVID-19 samples, and they came from the United States, Italy and Spain. Sample material is recorded as cDNA or gDNA derived from T cells, B-cell-depleted T cells, or PBMCs.

V shed 4 bases, J shed 4 bases, and the junction held 4 bases outside the gene matches. The CDR3 loop spans 14 amino acids. Original analysis: The authors estimated nucleated cell counts from reference gene primer amplification. The table came from immunoSEQ multiplex PCR; TCRdb's copy has only in-frame clones and leaves some out. D and trimming were read from the DNA, whereas the V and J calls and clone size are those reported in that table. The sample includes about 24,000 clones, around 92% of them seen just once. The receptor was derived from a man in his sixties or seventies with active COVID-19. Sequencing was performed on peripheral blood. The chain links TRBV5-3 to TRBJ2-1; TRBD1 matches 8 bases. TRBV5-3 is assigned to the ORF class and has an uncertain function. CDR3 sequence reads: CARSRQGKYNEQFF. CDR3 DNA sequence: TGTGCCAGAAGCAGACAGGGGAAGTACAATGAGCAGTTCTTC.